There are a few counts of the clone carrying this TCR beta chain. The target antigen is unknown. TCRdb keeps only in-frame clones here, not all; method: immunoSEQ multiplex PCR. Of about 82,000 clones listed, approximately 87% were seen once; the top ten hold 0.75% to 0.85%. This entry comes from a study of OX40 agonist ivuxolimab in advanced cancers. Study details: At doses from 0.01 to 10 mg/kg, patients were given intravenous ivuxolimab every 2 weeks.

Germline V gene lookup returns CDR1 SEHNR and CDR2 FQNEAQ (reference sequence). The CDR3 loop spans 12 amino acids. V was clipped by 8 bases and J by 7 bases, with 14 bases between them. The study sampled blood at baseline, cycle 4 day 1, and cycle 7 day 1. Study results and caveats: The mean number of expanded clones was higher in CD8+ T cells than in CD4+.

V gene TRBV7-9 combines with J gene TRBJ1-1, with D perhaps matching TRBD1 (5 bases). This TCR derives from an adult with an advanced solid tumor such as melanoma, head and neck, liver or kidney cancer. The source material was CD4+ or CD8+ T cells sorted from blood, sampled in a trial of the OX40 agonist ivuxolimab. As DNA, the CDR3 is TGTGCCAGCCGCCCGGACATCGGTGAAGCTTTCTTT. It specifies CASRPDIGEAFF.